The TCR beta chain under discussion was sequenced for a study of shared clonotypes between healthy human individuals. TCRdb's copy holds only in-frame clones and misses some; the assay was immunoSEQ multiplex PCR. The data contain roughly 2 million clones, about 95% of them seen just once; the ten biggest clones take up around 1.1%. V was pared by 4 bases and J by 3 bases, with 6 bases of the junction left unmatched. Per the germline V gene, CDR1 is SGHNT and CDR2 is YYREEE (reference sequence). The length of the CDR3 is 14 residues. Terminally differentiated effector memory CD45RA+ cells were excluded by CCR7 positive selection of CD45RO-negative cells.

The V call is TRBV5-4, the J call TRBJ2-7; TRBD2 aligns across 8 bases. The sequenced sample consisted of naive CD8+ T cells sorted from blood. The TCR comes from a man aged 18 to 30 in good health. The CDR3 loop is CASSVGLDLYEQYF. CDR3 DNA: TGTGCCAGCAGCGTGGGACTAGACCTCTACGAGCAGTACTTC.